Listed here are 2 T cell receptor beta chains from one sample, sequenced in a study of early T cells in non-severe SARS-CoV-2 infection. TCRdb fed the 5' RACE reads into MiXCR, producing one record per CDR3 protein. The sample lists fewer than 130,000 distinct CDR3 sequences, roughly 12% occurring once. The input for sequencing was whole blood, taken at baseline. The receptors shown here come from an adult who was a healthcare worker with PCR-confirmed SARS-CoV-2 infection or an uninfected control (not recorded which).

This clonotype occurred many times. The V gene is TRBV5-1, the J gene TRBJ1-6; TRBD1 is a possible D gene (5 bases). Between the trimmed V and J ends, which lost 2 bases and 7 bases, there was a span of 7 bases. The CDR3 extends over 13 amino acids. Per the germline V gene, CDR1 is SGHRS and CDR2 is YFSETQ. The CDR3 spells CASSFWGNSPLHF. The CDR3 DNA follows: TGCGCCAGCAGCTTCTGGGGCAATTCACCCCTCCACTTT.

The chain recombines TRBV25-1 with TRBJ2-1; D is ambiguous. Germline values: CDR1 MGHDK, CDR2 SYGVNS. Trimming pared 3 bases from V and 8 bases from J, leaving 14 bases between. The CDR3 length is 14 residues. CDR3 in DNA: TGTGCCAGCAGTGAGCCCTCGCGGTTGGATGAGCAGTTCTTC. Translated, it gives CASSEPSRLDEQFF. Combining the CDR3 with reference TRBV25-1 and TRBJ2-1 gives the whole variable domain EADIYQTPRYLVIGTGKKITLECSQTMGHDKMYWYQQDPGMELHLIHYSYGVNSTEKGDLSSESTVSRIRTEHFPLTLESARPSHTSQYLCASSEPSRLDEQFFGPGTRLTVL.